This TCR beta chain originates from a study of CD8+ T cells in alopecia areata. General study findings and limits: Persistence of many expanded lesional clones was seen in scalp and blood during tofacitinib.

cDNA prepared by RNA extraction and subsequent reverse transcription served as the template for sequencing. Sequencing was performed with immunoSEQ multiplex PCR; in TCRdb, only in-frame clones are kept and a portion is missing. The sample includes some 88,000 clones, 44% of them seen just once. With regard to this clone: No antigen is known for it.

The treatment here: oral pan-JAK inhibitor, 5-10 mg twice daily. The CDR3 is 16 residues long. V gave up 0 bases and J gave up 2 bases, with 11 bases separating them. CDR1 and CDR2 (germline): LGHNA, YNFKEQ. Sequenced material: CD8+ T cells sorted from blood, taken at week 24, from a patient treated with tofacitinib. This sequence was found in a human donor with alopecia areata. The V gene is TRBV4-2, the J gene TRBJ1-5; D remains ambiguous. CDR3 DNA: TGTGCCAGCAGCCAAGAGCAGGCCGGAGGCAATCAGCCCCAGCATTTT. This translates into CASSQEQAGGNQPQHF.